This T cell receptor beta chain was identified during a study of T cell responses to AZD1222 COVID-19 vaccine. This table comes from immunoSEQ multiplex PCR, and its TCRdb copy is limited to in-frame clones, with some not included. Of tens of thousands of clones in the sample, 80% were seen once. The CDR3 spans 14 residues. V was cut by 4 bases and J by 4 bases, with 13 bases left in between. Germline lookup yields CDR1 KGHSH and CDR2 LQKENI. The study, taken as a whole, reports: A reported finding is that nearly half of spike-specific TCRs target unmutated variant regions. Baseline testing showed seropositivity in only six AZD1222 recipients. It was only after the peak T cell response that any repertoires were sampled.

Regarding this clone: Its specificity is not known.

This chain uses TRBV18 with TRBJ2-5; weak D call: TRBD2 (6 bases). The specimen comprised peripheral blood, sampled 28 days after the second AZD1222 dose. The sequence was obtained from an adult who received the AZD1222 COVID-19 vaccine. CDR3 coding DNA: TGTGCCAGCTCACGCCGAGCCGGGAGAGAGACCCAGTACTTC. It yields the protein CASSRRAGRETQYF.